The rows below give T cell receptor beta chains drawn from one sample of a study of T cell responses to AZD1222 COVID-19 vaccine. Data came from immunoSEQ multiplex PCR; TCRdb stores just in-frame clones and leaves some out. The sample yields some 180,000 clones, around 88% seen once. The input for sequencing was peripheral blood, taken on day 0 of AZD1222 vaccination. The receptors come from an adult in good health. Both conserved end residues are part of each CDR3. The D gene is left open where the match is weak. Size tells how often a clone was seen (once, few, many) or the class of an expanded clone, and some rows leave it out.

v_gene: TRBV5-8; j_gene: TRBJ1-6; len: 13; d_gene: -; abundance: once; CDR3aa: CASSLAGNSPLHF; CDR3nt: TGTGCCAGCAGCTTGGCGGGAAATTCACCCCTCCACTTT
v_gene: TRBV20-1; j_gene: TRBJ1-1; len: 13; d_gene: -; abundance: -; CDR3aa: CSASRGLGTEAFF; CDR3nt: TGCAGTGCTAGTAGGGGGTTAGGGACTGAAGCTTTCTTT
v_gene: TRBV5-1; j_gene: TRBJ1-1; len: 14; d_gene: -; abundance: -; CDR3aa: CASSKQVESTEAFF; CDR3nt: TGCGCCAGCAGCAAGCAGGTAGAATCCACTGAAGCTTTCTTT
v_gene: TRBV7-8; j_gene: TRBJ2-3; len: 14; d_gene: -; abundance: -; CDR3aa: CASSPGGRTDTQYF; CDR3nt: TGTGCCAGCAGCCCCGGAGGGCGCACAGATACGCAGTATTTT
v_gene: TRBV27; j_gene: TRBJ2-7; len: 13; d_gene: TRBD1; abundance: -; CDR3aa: CASRTGPLYEQYF; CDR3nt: TGTGCCAGCAGGACAGGGCCTCTCTACGAGCAGTACTTC
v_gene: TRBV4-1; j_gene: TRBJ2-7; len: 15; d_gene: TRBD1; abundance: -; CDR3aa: CASSQAGQGDYEQYF; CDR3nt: TGCGCCAGCAGCCAAGCGGGACAGGGGGACTACGAGCAGTACTTC
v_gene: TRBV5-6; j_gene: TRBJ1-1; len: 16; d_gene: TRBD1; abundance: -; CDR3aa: CASSLVGQGMNTEAFF; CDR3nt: TGTGCCAGCAGCTTGGTGGGACAGGGAATGAACACTGAAGCTTTCTTT
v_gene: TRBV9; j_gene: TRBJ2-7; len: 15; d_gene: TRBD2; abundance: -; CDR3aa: CASSVASGSNDEQYF; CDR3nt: TGTGCCAGCAGCGTCGCTAGCGGGAGCAACGACGAGCAGTACTTC
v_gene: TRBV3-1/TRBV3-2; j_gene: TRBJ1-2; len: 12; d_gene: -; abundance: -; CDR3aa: CASSQVRSGYTF; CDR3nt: TGTGCCAGCAGCCAAGTACGAAGTGGCTACACCTTC
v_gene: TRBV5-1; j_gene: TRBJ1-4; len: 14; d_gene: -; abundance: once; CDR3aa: CASSPTAGGEKLFF; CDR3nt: TGCGCCAGCAGCCCTACAGCGGGGGGTGAAAAACTGTTTTTT
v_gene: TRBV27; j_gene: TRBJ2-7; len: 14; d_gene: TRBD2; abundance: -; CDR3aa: CASSWTSGTYEQYF; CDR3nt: TGTGCCAGCAGTTGGACTAGCGGGACCTACGAGCAGTACTTC
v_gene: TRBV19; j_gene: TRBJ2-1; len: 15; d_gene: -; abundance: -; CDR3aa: CASSATFSSYNEQFF; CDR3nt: TGTGCCAGTAGTGCAACCTTTAGCTCCTACAATGAGCAGTTCTTC
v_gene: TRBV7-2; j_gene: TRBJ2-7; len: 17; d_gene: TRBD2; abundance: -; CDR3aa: CASSLLRRGGAPGEQYF; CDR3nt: TGTGCCAGCAGCTTATTGAGGCGCGGGGGGGCTCCGGGCGAGCAGTACTTC
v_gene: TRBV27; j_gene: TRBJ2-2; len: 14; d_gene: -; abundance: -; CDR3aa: CASSLGTGRGELFF; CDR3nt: TGTGCCAGCAGTTTAGGGACCGGGAGAGGGGAGCTGTTTTTT
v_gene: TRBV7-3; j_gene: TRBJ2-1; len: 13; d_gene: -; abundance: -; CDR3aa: CASRFEQGDEQFF; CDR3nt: TGTGCCAGCAGGTTCGAACAGGGCGATGAGCAGTTCTTC
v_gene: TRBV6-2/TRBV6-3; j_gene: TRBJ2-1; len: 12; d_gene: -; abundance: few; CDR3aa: CASSYSGNEQFF; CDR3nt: TGTGCCAGCAGTTACTCGGGTAATGAGCAGTTCTTC
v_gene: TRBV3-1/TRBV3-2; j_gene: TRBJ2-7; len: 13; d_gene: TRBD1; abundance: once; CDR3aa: CASRDRASYEQYF; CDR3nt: TGTGCCAGCCGGGACAGGGCTTCCTACGAGCAGTACTTC
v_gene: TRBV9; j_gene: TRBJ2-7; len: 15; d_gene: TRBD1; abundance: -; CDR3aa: CASSVGDSRAYEQYF; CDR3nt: TGTGCCAGCAGCGTAGGGGACAGTAGGGCTTACGAGCAGTACTTC
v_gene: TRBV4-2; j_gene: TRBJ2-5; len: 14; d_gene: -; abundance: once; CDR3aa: CASSQPTSQETQYF; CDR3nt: TGTGCCAGCAGCCAGCCGACTAGCCAAGAGACCCAGTACTTC
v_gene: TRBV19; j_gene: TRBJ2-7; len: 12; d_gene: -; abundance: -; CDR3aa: CASSIGLEQQYF; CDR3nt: TGTGCCAGTAGTATAGGGCTGGAGCAGCAGTACTTC
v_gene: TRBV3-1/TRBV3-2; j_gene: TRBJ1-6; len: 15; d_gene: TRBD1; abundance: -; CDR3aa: CASSQRGQYNSPLHF; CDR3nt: TGTGCCAGCAGCCAAAGGGGGCAGTATAATTCACCCCTCCACTTT
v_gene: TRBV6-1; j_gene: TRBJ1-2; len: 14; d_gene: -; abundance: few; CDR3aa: CASSERKGGESYTF; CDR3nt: TGTGCCAGCAGTGAACGGAAAGGGGGAGAGAGCTACACCTTC
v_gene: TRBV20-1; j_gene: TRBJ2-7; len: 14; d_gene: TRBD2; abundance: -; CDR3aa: CSASRSGRAHEQYF; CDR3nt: TGCAGTGCTAGTAGGAGCGGGAGGGCCCACGAGCAGTACTTC
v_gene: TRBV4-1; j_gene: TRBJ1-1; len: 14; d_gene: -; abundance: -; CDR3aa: CASSQSVVGTEAFF; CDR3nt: TGCGCCAGCAGCCAATCGGTTGTAGGCACTGAAGCTTTCTTT
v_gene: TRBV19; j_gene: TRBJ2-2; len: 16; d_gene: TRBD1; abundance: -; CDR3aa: CASSITGALNTGELFF; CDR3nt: TGTGCCAGTAGTATAACAGGGGCTCTGAACACCGGGGAGCTGTTTTTT
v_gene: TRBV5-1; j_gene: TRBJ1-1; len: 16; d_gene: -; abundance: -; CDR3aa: CASSLAEGLANTEAFF; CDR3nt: TGCGCCAGCAGCTTAGCGGAGGGGCTAGCGAACACTGAAGCTTTCTTT
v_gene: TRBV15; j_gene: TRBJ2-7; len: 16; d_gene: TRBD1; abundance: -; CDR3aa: CATSKKLTGGSYEQYF; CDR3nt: TGTGCCACCAGCAAGAAACTGACAGGGGGCTCCTACGAGCAGTACTTC
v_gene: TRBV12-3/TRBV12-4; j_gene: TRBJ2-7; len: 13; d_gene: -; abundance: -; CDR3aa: CASTSGEDREQYF; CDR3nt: TGTGCCAGCACCTCTGGGGAGGATCGCGAGCAGTACTTC
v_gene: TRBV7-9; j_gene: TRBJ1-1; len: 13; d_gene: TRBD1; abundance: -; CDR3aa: CASGWTGDTEAFF; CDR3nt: TGTGCCAGCGGATGGACAGGAGACACTGAAGCTTTCTTT
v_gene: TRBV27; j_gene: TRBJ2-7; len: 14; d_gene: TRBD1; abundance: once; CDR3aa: CASSWGQGLGEQYF; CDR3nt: TGTGCCAGCAGTTGGGGACAGGGGCTTGGCGAGCAGTACTTC
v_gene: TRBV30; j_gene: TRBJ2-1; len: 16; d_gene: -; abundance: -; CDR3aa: CAWEPRGRGPYNEQFF; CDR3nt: TGTGCCTGGGAACCCCGGGGCAGGGGTCCCTACAATGAGCAGTTCTTC
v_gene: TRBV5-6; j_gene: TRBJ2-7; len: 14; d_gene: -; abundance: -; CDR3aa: CASSAGLKAREQYF; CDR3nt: TGTGCCAGCAGCGCAGGGTTAAAGGCGCGGGAGCAGTACTTC
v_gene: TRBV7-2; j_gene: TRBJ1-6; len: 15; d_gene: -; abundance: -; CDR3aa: CASSLETGVNSPLHF; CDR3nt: TGTGCCAGCAGCTTAGAAACCGGAGTGAATTCACCCCTCCACTTT
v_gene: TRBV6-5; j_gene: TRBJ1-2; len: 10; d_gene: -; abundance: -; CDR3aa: CASSRQADTF; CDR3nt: TGTGCCAGCAGCAGACAGGCAGACACCTTC
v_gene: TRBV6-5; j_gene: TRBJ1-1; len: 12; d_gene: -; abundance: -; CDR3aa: CASSSRNTEAFF; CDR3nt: TGTGCCAGCAGTTCCCGGAACACTGAAGCTTTCTTT
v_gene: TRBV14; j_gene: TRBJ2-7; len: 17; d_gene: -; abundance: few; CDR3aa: CASSHLAVLGRVYEQYF; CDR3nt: TGTGCCAGCAGCCACCTAGCCGTCCTGGGACGGGTTTACGAGCAGTACTTC
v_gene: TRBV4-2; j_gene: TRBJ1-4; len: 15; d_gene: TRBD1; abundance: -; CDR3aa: CASSPEQGTNEKLFF; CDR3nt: TGTGCCAGCAGCCCCGAACAGGGGACTAATGAAAAACTGTTTTTT
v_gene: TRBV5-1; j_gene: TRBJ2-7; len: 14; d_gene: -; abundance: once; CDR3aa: CASSLGASSHEQYF; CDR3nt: TGCGCCAGCAGCTTGGGAGCGTCCTCCCACGAGCAGTACTTC
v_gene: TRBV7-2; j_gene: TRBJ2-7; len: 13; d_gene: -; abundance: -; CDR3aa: CASSTLGSYEQYF; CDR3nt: TGTGCCAGCAGCACCCTGGGGTCCTACGAGCAGTACTTC
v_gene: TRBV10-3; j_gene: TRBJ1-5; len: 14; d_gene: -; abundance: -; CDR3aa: CAISINNGGQPQHF; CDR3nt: TGTGCCATCAGTATAAATAACGGGGGTCAGCCCCAGCATTTT
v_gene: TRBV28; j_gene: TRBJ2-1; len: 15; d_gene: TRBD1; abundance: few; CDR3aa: CASTKGGPTGTGQFF; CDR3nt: TGTGCCAGCACCAAAGGCGGCCCCACCGGGACAGGGCAGTTCTTC
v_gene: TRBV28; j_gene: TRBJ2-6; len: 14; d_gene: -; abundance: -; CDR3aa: CASSLQSGANVLTF; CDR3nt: TGTGCCAGCAGTTTACAGTCTGGGGCCAACGTCCTGACTTTC
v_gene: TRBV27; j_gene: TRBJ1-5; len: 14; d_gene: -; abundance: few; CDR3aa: CASSPPGSTQPQHF; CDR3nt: TGTGCCAGCAGTCCCCCAGGGTCAACTCAGCCCCAGCATTTT
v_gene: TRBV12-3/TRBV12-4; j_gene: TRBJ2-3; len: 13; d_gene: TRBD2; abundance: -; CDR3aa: CASRLAGTDTQYF; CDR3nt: TGTGCCAGCAGGCTAGCGGGCACAGATACGCAGTATTTT
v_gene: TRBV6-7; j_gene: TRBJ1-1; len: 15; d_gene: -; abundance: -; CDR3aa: CASRGRQSFNTEAFF; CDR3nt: TGTGCCAGCAGGGGACGACAGTCATTTAACACTGAAGCTTTCTTT